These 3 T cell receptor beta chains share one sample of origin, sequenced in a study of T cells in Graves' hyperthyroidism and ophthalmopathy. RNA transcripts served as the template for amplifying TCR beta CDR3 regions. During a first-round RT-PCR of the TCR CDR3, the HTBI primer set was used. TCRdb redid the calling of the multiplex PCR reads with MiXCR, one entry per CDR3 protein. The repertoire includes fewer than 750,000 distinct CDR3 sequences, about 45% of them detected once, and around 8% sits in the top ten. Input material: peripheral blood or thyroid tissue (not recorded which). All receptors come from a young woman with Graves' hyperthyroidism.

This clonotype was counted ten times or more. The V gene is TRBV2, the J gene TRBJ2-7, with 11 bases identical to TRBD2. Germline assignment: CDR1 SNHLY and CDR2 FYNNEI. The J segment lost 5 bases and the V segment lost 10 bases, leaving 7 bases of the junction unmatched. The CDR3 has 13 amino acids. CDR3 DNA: TGTGCCACCCTGGGACTAGCGGCCCACGAGCAGTACTTC. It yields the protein CATLGLAAHEQYF. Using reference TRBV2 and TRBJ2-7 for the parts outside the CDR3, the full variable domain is EPEVTQTPSHQVTQMGQEVILRCVPISNHLYFYWYRQILGQKVEFLVSFYNNEISEKSEIFDDQFSVERPDGSNFTLKIRSTKLEDSAMYFCATLGLAAHEQYFGPGTRLTVT.

The CDR3 sequence is CASSRSSGSLGEQYF. Here the CDR3 DNA reads TGTGCCAGTAGCCGATCTAGCGGGAGTTTGGGCGAGCAGTACTTC. The chain has TRBV19 and TRBJ2-7, with 10 bases that match TRBD2. The CDR3 covers 15 residues. Germline V CDR1 and CDR2: LNHDA, SQIVND (reference sequence). The J segment lost 6 bases and the V segment lost 6 bases, leaving 11 bases of the junction unmatched. The full variable domain, rest sourced from reference TRBV19 and TRBJ2-7, is DGGITQSPKYLFRKEGQNVTLSCEQNLNHDAMYWYRQDPGQGLRLIYYSQIVNDFQKGDIAEGYSVSREKKESFPLTVTSAQKNPTAFYLCASSRSSGSLGEQYFGPGTRLTVT.

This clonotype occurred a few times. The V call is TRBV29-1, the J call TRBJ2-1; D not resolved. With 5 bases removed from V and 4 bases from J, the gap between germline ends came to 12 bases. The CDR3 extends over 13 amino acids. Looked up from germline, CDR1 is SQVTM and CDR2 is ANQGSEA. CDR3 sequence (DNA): TGCAGCGTTAGTGCCAGCGAGTACAATGAGCAGTTCTTC. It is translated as CSVSASEYNEQFF.